One TCR beta chain is described in this entry. These data originate in a study of shared T cell receptors in the human thymus. The table came from immunoSEQ multiplex PCR; TCRdb's copy has only in-frame clones and leaves some out. This sample has 500,000 to 550,000 clones; about four fifths occur once, and the top ten carry around 0.012%. These records were also assigned to another study, of human thymus T cells. That source reports: Thymic tissue was derived from resections collected during corrective heart surgery.

The specimen was thymocytes. This receptor was obtained from a boy under two years old with a congenital heart defect.

CDR3 coding DNA: TGTGCCAGTAGTAGCGGGAGGGACACCGGGGAGCTGTTTTTT. Translating gives CASSSGRDTGELFF. The chain joins TRBV19 to TRBJ2-2, with 9 bases identical to TRBD2. Unmatched junction bases numbered 0, after V lost 4 bases and J lost 3 bases. This CDR3 is 14 amino acids long. Germline V gene sequence: CDR1 LNHDA, CDR2 SQIVND (reference sequence). Together with reference TRBV19 and TRBJ2-2, the CDR3 gives the full variable domain: DGGITQSPKYLFRKEGQNVTLSCEQNLNHDAMYWYRQDPGQGLRLIYYSQIVNDFQKGDIAEGYSVSREKKESFPLTVTSAQKNPTAFYLCASSSGRDTGELFFGEGSRLTVL.